The text below deals with one TCR beta chain. This specimen belongs to a study of blood T cell repertoires in COVID-19. Turning to the study itself: Material from acute and convalescent COVID-19 was sourced from the United States, Italy and Spain. T cells, B-cell-depleted T cells, or PBMCs provided the cDNA or gDNA that served as material.

As originally analysed: How many nucleated cells were present was estimated from reference gene primer amplification. This table comes from immunoSEQ multiplex PCR, and its TCRdb copy is limited to in-frame clones, with some not included. V and J calls and clone size are those listed in that table; D and trimming were worked out from the DNA. Here the sample spans about 120,000 clones, about 88% being singletons. The CDR3 has 16 residues. The germline V gene has CDR1 MNHEY and CDR2 SVGAGI. Between the trimmed V and J ends, which lost 0 bases and 8 bases, there was a span of 14 bases. Sample: peripheral blood. The V call is TRBV6-5, the J call TRBJ1-6; TRBD1 is a possible D gene (6 bases). The sequence came from a woman aged 80 or over with acute or convalescent COVID-19. The CDR3 nucleotides are TGTGCCAGCAGTTACTCGAGAGGCAGGGGAGATTCACCCCTCCACTTT. Amino acids: CASSYSRGRGDSPLHF.